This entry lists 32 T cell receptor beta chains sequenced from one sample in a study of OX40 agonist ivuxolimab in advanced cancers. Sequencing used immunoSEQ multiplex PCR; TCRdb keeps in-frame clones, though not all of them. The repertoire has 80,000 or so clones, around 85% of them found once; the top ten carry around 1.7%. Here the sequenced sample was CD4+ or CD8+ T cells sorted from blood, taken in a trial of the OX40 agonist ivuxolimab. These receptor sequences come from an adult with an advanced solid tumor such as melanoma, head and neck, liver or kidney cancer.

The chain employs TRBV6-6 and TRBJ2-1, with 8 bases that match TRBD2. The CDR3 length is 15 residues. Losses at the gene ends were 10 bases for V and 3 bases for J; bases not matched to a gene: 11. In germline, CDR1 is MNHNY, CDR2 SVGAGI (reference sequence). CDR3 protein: CATTQAGDYYNEQFF. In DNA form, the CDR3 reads TGTGCCACCACGCAAGCGGGAGATTACTACAATGAGCAGTTCTTC.

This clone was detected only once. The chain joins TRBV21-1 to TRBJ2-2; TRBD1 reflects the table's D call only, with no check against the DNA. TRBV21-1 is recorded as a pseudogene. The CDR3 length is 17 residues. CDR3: CASSKVRDSANTGELFF. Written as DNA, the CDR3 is TGTGCCAGCAGCAAAGTAAGGGACAGTGCGAACACCGGGGAGCTGTTTTTT.

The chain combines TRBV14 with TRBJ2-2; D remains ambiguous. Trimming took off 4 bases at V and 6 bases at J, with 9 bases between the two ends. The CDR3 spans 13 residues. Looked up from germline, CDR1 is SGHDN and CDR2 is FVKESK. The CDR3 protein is CASSPRTAGELFF. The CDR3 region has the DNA TGTGCCAGCAGCCCCCGTACTGCCGGGGAGCTGTTTTTT.

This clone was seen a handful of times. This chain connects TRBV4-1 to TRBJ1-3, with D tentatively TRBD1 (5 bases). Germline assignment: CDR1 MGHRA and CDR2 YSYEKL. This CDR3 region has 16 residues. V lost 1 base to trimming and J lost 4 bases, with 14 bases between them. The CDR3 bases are TGCGCCAGCAGCCAAGTTGGGGGTATCGGCGGAAACACCATATATTTT. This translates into CASSQVGGIGGNTIYF.

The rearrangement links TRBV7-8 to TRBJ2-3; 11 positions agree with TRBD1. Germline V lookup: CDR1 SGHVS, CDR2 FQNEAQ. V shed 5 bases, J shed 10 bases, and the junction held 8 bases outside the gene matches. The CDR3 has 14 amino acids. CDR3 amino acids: CASSHEGQGVSQYF. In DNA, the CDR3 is TGTGCCAGCAGCCACGAGGGACAGGGGGTTTCGCAGTATTTT.

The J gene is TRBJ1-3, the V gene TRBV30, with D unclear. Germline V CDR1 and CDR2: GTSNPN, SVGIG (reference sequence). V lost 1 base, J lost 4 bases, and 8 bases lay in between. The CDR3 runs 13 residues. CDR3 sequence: CAWSGGLGNTIYF. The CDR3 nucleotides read TGTGCCTGGAGTGGGGGTTTGGGAAACACCATATATTTT.

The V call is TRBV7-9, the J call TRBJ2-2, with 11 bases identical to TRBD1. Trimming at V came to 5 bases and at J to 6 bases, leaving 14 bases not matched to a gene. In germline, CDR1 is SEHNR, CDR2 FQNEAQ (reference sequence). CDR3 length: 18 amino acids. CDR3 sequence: CASSRRRTGGGGAGELFF. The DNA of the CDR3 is TGTGCCAGCAGCCGGAGGCGGACAGGGGGCGGAGGGGCCGGGGAGCTGTTTTTT.

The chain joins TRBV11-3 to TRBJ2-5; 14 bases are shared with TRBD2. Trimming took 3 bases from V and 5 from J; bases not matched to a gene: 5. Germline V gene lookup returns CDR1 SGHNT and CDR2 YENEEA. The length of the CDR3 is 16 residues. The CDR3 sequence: CASSLGLAGVRETQYF. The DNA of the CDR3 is TGTGCCAGCAGCTTGGGACTAGCGGGGGTCCGGGAGACCCAGTACTTC.

CDR3 in amino acids: CASSLDLGEAYNEQFF. For the CDR3, the DNA is TGTGCCAGCAGCTTAGACTTAGGGGAGGCCTACAATGAGCAGTTCTTC. The rearrangement joins TRBV7-9 to TRBJ2-1, with D perhaps matching TRBD2 (6 bases). This CDR3 is built from 16 residues. CDR1 is SEHNR, CDR2 FQNEAQ, per germline (reference sequence). The V gene lost 1 base and the J gene lost 2 bases, with 12 bases spanning the gap.

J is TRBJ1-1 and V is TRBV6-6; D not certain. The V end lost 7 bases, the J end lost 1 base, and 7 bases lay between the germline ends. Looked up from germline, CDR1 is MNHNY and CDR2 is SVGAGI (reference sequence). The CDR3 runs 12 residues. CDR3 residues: CASILGNTEAFF. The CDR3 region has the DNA TGTGCCAGCATTCTGGGGAACACTGAAGCTTTCTTT.

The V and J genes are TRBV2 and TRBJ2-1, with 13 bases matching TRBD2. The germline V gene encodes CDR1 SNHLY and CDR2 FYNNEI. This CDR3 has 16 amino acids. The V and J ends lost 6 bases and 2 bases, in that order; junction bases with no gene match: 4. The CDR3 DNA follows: TGTGCCAGCAGGTCGGGACTAGCGGGACCCTACAATGAGCAGTTCTTC. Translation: CASRSGLAGPYNEQFF.

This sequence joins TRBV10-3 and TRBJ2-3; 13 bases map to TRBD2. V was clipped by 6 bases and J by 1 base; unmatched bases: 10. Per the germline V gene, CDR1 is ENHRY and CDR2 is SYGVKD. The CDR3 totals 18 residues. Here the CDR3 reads CAIRGLPGLAGGTDTQYF. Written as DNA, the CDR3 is TGTGCCATCAGGGGCTTACCCGGACTAGCGGGGGGCACAGATACGCAGTATTTT.

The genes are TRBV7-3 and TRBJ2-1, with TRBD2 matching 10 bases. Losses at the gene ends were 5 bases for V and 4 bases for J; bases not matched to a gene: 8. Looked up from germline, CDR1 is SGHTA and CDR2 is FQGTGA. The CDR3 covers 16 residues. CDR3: CASSPFGLAVYNEQFF. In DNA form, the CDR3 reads TGTGCCAGCAGCCCTTTCGGACTAGCGGTTTACAATGAGCAGTTCTTC.

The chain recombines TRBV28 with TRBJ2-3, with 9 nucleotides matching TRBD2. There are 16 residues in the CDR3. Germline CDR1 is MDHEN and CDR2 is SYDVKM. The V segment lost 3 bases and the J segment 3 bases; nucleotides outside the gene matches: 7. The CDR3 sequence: CASSLFAGGRTDTQYF. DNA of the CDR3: TGTGCCAGCAGTTTGTTCGCGGGAGGGCGTACAGATACGCAGTATTTT. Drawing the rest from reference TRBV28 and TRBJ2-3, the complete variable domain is DVKVTQSSRYLVKRTGEKVFLECVQDMDHENMFWYRQDPGLGLRLIYFSYDVKMKEKGDIPEGYSVSREKKERFSLILESASTNQTSMYLCASSLFAGGRTDTQYFGPGTRLTVL.

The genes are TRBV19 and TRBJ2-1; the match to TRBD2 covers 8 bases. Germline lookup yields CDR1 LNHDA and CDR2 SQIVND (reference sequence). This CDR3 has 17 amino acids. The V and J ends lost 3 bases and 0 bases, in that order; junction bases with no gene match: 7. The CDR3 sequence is CASSIHRGGRSYNEQFF. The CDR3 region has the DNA TGTGCCAGTAGTATCCATCGGGGGGGCCGCTCCTACAATGAGCAGTTCTTC.

The CDR3 protein is CSARPPGDTQYF. CDR3 nucleotide sequence: TGCAGCGCCCGCCCCCCGGGGGATACGCAGTATTTT. This chain uses TRBV29-1 with TRBJ2-3, with D possibly being TRBD2 (5 bases). CDR3 length equals 12 residues. CDR1 and CDR2 from the germline V gene are SQVTM and ANQGSEA. Trimming removed 7 bases from V and 6 bases from J, with 14 bases in between.

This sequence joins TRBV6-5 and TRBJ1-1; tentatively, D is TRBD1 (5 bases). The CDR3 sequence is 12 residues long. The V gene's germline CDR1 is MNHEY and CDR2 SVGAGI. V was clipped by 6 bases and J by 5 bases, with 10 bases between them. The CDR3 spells CASRRGRTEAFF. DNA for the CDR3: TGTGCCAGCAGAAGGGGTAGGACTGAAGCTTTCTTT.

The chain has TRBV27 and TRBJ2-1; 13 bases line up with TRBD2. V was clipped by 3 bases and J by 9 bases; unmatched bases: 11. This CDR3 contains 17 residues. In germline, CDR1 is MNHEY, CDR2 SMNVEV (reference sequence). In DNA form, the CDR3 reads TGTGCCAGCAGTTTGGGACTAGCGGGAAGACTAAGGGGTGAGCAGTTCTTC. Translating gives CASSLGLAGRLRGEQFF.

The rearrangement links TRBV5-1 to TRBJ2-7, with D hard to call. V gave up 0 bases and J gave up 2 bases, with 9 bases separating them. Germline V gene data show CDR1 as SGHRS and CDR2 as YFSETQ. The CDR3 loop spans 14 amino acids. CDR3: CASSLASTTYEQYF. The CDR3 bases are TGCGCCAGCAGCTTGGCCTCTACAACCTACGAGCAGTACTTC.

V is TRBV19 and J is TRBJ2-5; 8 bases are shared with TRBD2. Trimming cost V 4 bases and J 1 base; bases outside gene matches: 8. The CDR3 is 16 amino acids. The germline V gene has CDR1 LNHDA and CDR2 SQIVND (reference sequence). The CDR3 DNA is TGTGCCAGTAGTACTCGGAGCGGGAGCCTCCAAGAGACCCAGTACTTC. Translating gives CASSTRSGSLQETQYF.

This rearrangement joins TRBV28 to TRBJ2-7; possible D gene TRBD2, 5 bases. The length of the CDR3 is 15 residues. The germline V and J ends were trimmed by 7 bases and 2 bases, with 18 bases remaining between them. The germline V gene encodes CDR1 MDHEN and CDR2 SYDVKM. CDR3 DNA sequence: TGTGCCAGCACCCCGGTAGGACGAGGGACCTACGAGCAGTACTTC. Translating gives CASTPVGRGTYEQYF.

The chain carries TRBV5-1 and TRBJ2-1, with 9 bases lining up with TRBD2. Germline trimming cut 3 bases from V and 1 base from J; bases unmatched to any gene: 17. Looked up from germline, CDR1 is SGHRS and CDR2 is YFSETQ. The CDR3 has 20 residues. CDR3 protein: CASSWMTSGQDGRSYNEQFF. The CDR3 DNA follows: TGCGCCAGCAGCTGGATGACTAGCGGCCAAGACGGGCGGTCCTACAATGAGCAGTTCTTC.

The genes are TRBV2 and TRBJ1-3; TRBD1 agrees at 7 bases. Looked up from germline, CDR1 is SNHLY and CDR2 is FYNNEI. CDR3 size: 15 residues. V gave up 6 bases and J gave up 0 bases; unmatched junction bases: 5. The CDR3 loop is CASSLDRSSGNTIYF. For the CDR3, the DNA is TGTGCCAGCAGCTTGGACAGGAGCTCTGGAAACACCATATATTTT. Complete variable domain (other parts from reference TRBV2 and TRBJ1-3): EPEVTQTPSHQVTQMGQEVILRCVPISNHLYFYWYRQILGQKVEFLVSFYNNEISEKSEIFDDQFSVERPDGSNFTLKIRSTKLEDSAMYFCASSLDRSSGNTIYFGEGSWLTVV.

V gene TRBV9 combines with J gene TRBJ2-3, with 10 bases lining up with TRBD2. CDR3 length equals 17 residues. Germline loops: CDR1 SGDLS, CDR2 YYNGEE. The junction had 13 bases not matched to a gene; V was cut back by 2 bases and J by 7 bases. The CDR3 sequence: CASSVIGGAGGPHTQYF. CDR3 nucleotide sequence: TGTGCCAGCAGCGTCATCGGGGGAGCGGGGGGGCCGCATACGCAGTATTTT.

The CDR3 DNA sequence: TGCGCCAGCAGCTTGATTAGAGAAACAGATACGCAGTATTTT. Translation: CASSLIRETDTQYF. The V and J genes are TRBV5-1 and TRBJ2-3; D not resolved. Germline CDR1 and CDR2: SGHRS and YFSETQ. V was trimmed by 1 base and J by 3 bases, leaving 9 bases between them. The CDR3 sequence is 14 residues long.

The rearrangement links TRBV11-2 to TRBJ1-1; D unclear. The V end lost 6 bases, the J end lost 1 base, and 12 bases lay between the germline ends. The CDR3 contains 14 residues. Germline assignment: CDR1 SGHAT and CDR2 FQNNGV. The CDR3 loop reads CASSTHRRNTEAFF. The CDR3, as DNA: TGTGCCAGCAGTACTCACAGACGGAACACTGAAGCTTTCTTT.

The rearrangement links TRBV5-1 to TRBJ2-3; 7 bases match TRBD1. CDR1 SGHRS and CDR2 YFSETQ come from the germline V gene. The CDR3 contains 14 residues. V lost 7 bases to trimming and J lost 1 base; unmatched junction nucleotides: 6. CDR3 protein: CASLDRQGTDTQYF. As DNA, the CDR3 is TGCGCCAGCCTGGACAGGCAAGGCACAGATACGCAGTATTTT.

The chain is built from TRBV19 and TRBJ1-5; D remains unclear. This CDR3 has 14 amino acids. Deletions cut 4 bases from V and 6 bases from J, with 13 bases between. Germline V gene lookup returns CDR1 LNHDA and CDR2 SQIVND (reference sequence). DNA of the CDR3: TGTGCCAGTAGTAGCAGCGGGGATGGTCAGCCCCAGCATTTT. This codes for CASSSSGDGQPQHF.

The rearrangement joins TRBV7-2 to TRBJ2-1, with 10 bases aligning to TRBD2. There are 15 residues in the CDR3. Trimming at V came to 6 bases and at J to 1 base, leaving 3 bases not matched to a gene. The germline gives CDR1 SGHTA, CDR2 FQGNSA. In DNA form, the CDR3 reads TGTGCCAGCAGAAGGACTAGCGGTTCCTACAATGAGCAGTTCTTC. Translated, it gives CASRRTSGSYNEQFF.

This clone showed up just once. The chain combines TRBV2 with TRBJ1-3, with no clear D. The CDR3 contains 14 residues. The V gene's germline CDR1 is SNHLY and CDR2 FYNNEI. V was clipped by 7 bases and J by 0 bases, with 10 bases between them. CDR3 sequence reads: CASKVSVSGNTIYF. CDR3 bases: TGTGCCAGCAAGGTCAGCGTCTCTGGAAACACCATATATTTT.

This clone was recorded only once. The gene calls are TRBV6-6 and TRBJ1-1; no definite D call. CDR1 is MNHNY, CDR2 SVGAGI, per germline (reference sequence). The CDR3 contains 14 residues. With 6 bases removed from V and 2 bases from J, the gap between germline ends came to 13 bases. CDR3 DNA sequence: TGTGCCAGCAGCAACCGTGGTCCCAACACTGAAGCTTTCTTT. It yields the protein CASSNRGPNTEAFF.

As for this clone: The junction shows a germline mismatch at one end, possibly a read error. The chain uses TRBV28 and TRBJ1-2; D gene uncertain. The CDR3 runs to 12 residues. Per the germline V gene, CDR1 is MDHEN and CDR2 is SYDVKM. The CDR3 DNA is TGTGCCAGCAGTCGATTGGAGGCTGGCTGCACCTTC. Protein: CASSRLEAGCTF.